These T cell receptor beta chains were read from a single sample in a study of shared clonotypes between healthy human individuals. TCRdb keeps only in-frame clones here, not all; method: immunoSEQ multiplex PCR. The profile shows 2 million to 2.5 million clones, more than 90% of them singletons. The sample taken for sequencing was naive CD4+ T cells sorted from blood. The receptors come from a man aged 18 to 29 in good health. Both conserved end residues are part of each CDR3. The D gene is left open where the match is weak. The size entry is marked missing in some rows and otherwise reads once, few, many or a size class.

abundance	j_gene	d_gene	v_gene	CDR3nt	CDR3aa
.	TRBJ1-2	.	TRBV28	TGTGCCAGCAGTTCCTTCTCCAGGTTTACGGACTATGGCTACACCTTC	CASSSFSRFTDYGYTF
.	TRBJ2-5	TRBD2	TRBV2	TGTGCCAGCAGACAGGGACTAGCGGGACTAAAAGAGACCCAGTACTTC	CASRQGLAGLKETQYF
.	TRBJ2-1	TRBD2	TRBV4-1	TGCGCCAGCAGTCGACTAGCGGGAGTGGGCAATGAGCAGTTCTTC	CASSRLAGVGNEQFF
.	TRBJ2-1	TRBD2	TRBV27	TGTGCCAGCAGTCCCGAGACTAGCGGGAGCCCTTACAATGAGCAGTTCTTC	CASSPETSGSPYNEQFF
.	TRBJ2-7	TRBD2	TRBV7-9	TGTGCCAGCAGCTTAGAGGGCGGGGGCTCCTACGAGCAGTACTTC	CASSLEGGGSYEQYF
.	TRBJ2-2	.	TRBV9	TGTGCCAGCCTCCCGGGTGTGAACACCGGGGAGCTGTTTTTT	CASLPGVNTGELFF
.	TRBJ2-3	TRBD2	TRBV5-1	TGCGCCAGCAGCTTGGGGGGACTAGCGGTCACAGATACGCAGTATTTT	CASSLGGLAVTDTQYF
.	TRBJ2-1	TRBD2	TRBV29-1	TGCAGCGCTCAAACCTGGGGGGGGAATGAGCAGTTCTTC	CSAQTWGGNEQFF
.	TRBJ2-1	.	TRBV4-3	TGCGCCAGCAGCCCGAGCCTTGATGCCTACAATGAGCAGTTCTTC	CASSPSLDAYNEQFF
.	TRBJ1-6	TRBD1	TRBV18	TGTGCCAGCTCACCGGGACAGCCCTTTAATTCACCCCTCCACTTT	CASSPGQPFNSPLHF
.	TRBJ1-4	.	TRBV7-3	TGTGCCAGCAACGACGTCGATCGGGCGGGTGAAAAACTGTTTTTT	CASNDVDRAGEKLFF
once	TRBJ2-5	TRBD2	TRBV5-1	TGCGCCAGCAGCTTGGGACTAGCGGTTAAAGAGACCCAGTACTTC	CASSLGLAVKETQYF
.	TRBJ2-5	.	TRBV18	TGTGCCAGCTCACCCGTGGCGGGACAGTCCTGGGAGACCCAGTACTTC	CASSPVAGQSWETQYF
.	TRBJ1-2	.	TRBV7-8	TGTGCCAGCAGCTTAAGGGATAATGATAAGAGCTACACCTTC	CASSLRDNDKSYTF
.	TRBJ1-5	.	TRBV19	TGTGCCAGTTCCCCCTATAGGCAGCCCCAGCATTTT	CASSPYRQPQHF
.	TRBJ2-7	.	TRBV10-1	TGCGCCAGCAGTCCCGGGGCCACCTACGAGCAGTACTTC	CASSPGATYEQYF
.	TRBJ2-5	.	TRBV5-4	TGTGCCAGCAGCAGCTCCCCGGGGGCGTGGGAGACCCAGTACTTC	CASSSSPGAWETQYF
.	TRBJ2-7	TRBD1	TRBV7-6	TGTGCCAGCAGCTTAGCGGGGGGACAGGCGAACGCCTACGAGCAGTACTTC	CASSLAGGQANAYEQYF
.	TRBJ2-7	.	TRBV5-4	TGTGCCAGCAGCCCCGCCGGTGGGTCAGGCTACGAGCAGTACTTC	CASSPAGGSGYEQYF
.	TRBJ2-7	.	TRBV2	TGTGCCAGCAGCCAAGCCGGGGAGCAGTACTTC	CASSQAGEQYF
.	TRBJ2-7	TRBD2	TRBV18	TGTGCCAGCTCACCACCCCTAGCGGGAGGGCCGAAGGTTGGGGAGCAGTACTTC	CASSPPLAGGPKVGEQYF
.	TRBJ2-1	.	TRBV4-1	TGCGCCAGCAGCCAAGTGGGGCGGGGCCATGAGCAGTTCTTC	CASSQVGRGHEQFF
.	TRBJ1-2	TRBD1	TRBV10-3	TGTGCCGTCACCACAGGGGAAAACTATGGCTACACCTTC	CAVTTGENYGYTF
.	TRBJ2-7	.	TRBV5-1	TGCGCCAGCAGTCGCGAGGGAATCATCTACGAGCAGTACTTC	CASSREGIIYEQYF
once	TRBJ1-5	.	TRBV6-5	TGTGCCAGCAACGTACCCAATCAGCCCCAGCATTTT	CASNVPNQPQHF
.	TRBJ1-1	.	TRBV6-1	TGTGCCAGCAGACAAGGGAACACTGAAGCTTTCTTT	CASRQGNTEAFF
.	TRBJ1-3	.	TRBV2	TGTGCCAGCAGTGAAGCAGTGAGCTCTGGAAACACCATATATTTT	CASSEAVSSGNTIYF
.	TRBJ1-2	.	TRBV5-1	TGCGCCAGCAGCTTGGCAGGGGAGAACTATGGCTACACCTTC	CASSLAGENYGYTF